This T cell receptor beta chain was recovered during a study of blood T cell repertoires in COVID-19. On the study more broadly: T cells, B-cell-depleted T cells, or PBMCs supplied cDNA or gDNA.

The length of the CDR3 is 14 residues. Trimming took 1 base from V and 1 from J, leaving 8 bases between them. Germline V gene data show CDR1 as LGHDT and CDR2 as YNNKEL (reference sequence). Measured with immunoSEQ multiplex PCR; TCRdb has only the in-frame clones, and not every one. This sample carries 200,000 to 250,000 clones, around 87% of them seen once, and the ten largest clones take approximately 3%. Material: peripheral blood. This sequence was found in a man aged 55-75 years with acute or convalescent COVID-19. V and J are TRBV3-1 (or the pseudogene TRBV3-2) and TRBJ2-7; D uncertain. The CDR3, as DNA: TGTGCCAGCAGCCAAGGCGGCGGATCCTACGAGCAGTACTTC. Its translation is CASSQGGGSYEQYF.